The rows below give T cell receptor beta chains drawn from one sample of a study of T cells in Graves' hyperthyroidism and ophthalmopathy. Via MiXCR, TCRdb re-called the multiplex PCR reads, giving one row per CDR3 protein. The sample comprises fewer than 850,000 distinct CDR3 sequences, 15% to 20% of which are singletons, and 15% rests with the top ten. The sequenced sample was blood. Every receptor here comes from a man aged 50 or older with Graves' hyperthyroidism. CDR3s include the opening cysteine and the closing phenylalanine or tryptophan. Fields, in order: D gene, J gene, CDR3 length, V gene, clone size, CDR3 protein, CDR3 DNA. The D gene is left open where the match is weak. A row's size may be missing; if present it is once, few, many or a size class.

>TRBD1|TRBJ1-6|15|TRBV9|.
CTSSVEDRHNSPLHF
TGTACCAGCAGCGTCGAGGACAGGCACAATTCACCCCTCCACTTT
>TRBD1|TRBJ2-1|15|TRBV7-2|many
CASNYGDSSYNEQFF
TGTGCCAGCAATTACGGGGACAGTTCCTACAATGAGCAGTTCTTC
>.|TRBJ2-2|15|TRBV19|many
CASNPGYGGTGELFF
TGTGCCAGTAACCCCGGGTACGGGGGCACCGGGGAGCTGTTTTTT
>.|TRBJ1-3|13|TRBV28|many
CASSFLRRNTIYF
TGTGCCAGCAGTTTCTTAAGGAGGAACACCATATATTTT
>TRBD2|TRBJ2-1|14|TRBV20-1|.
CSASSLAGSGEQFF
TGCAGTGCTAGCAGCCTAGCGGGATCGGGTGAGCAGTTCTTC
>TRBD1|TRBJ2-7|19|TRBV28|many
CASSSWTGLIGNSSYEQYF
TGTGCCAGCAGTTCTTGGACAGGTTTGATCGGCAACAGCTCCTACGAGCAGTACTTC
>TRBD2|TRBJ2-2|16|TRBV9|.
CASSVLPSGGQRELFF
TGTGCCAGCAGCGTACTTCCTAGCGGAGGCCAGCGGGAGCTGTTTTTT
>.|TRBJ2-1|15|TRBV12-3/TRBV12-4|once
CASTVSVSSYNEQFF
TGTGCCAGCACAGTTAGCGTCAGCTCCTACAATGAGCAGTTCTTC
>TRBD2|TRBJ2-7|13|TRBV28|few
CASARMGGDEHYF
TGTGCCAGCGCACGGATGGGAGGGGATGAGCATTACTTC
>.|TRBJ2-2|16|TRBV10-3|many
CAISPSRLETTGELFF
TGTGCCATCAGCCCAAGCCGTTTAGAAACTACCGGGGAGCTGTTTTTT
>.|TRBJ2-1|13|TRBV5-4|few
CASSWPEGLEQFF
TGTGCCAGCAGCTGGCCAGAGGGACTTGAGCAGTTCTTC
>.|TRBJ2-7|15|TRBV6-1|.
CASSEARTQVYEQYF
TGTGCCAGCAGTGAAGCGAGGACTCAGGTCTACGAGCAGTACTTC
>TRBD1|TRBJ2-7|13|TRBV11-3|many
CASSPGQVYEQYF
TGTGCCAGCAGCCCCGGACAGGTTTACGAGCAGTACTTC
>.|TRBJ2-7|15|TRBV6-2/TRBV6-3|many
CASTTVDGRSYEQYF
TGTGCCAGCACCACCGTGGACGGCCGCTCCTACGAGCAGTACTTC
>TRBD2|TRBJ2-3|16|TRBV20-1|.
CSAPSIAGGPPDTQYF
TGCAGTGCTCCGTCTATAGCGGGAGGCCCCCCAGATACGCAGTATTTT
>.|TRBJ2-5|14|TRBV10-2|few
CASNSGGGEETQYF
TGCGCCAGCAATTCGGGAGGGGGCGAAGAGACCCAGTACTTC
>TRBD2|TRBJ2-3|16|TRBV7-2|few
CASSLGLAVSTDTQYF
TGTGCCAGCAGCTTGGGACTAGCGGTTAGCACAGATACGCAGTATTTT
>.|TRBJ1-2|15|TRBV18|few
CASSPPLRGPYGYAF
TGTGCCAGCTCACCTCCCCTCAGGGGTCCCTATGGCTACGCCTTC
>.|TRBJ1-3|16|TRBV15|many
CATSRYVQKDGNTIYF
TGTGCCACCAGCAGATACGTACAGAAAGATGGAAACACCATATATTTT
>.|TRBJ2-1|14|TRBV20-1|.
CSAGAVADYNEQFF
TGCAGTGCCGGGGCGGTAGCGGACTACAATGAGCAGTTCTTC
>.|TRBJ1-2|14|TRBV3-1|.
CASSQGQDNYGYTF
TGTGCCAGCAGCCAAGGTCAGGACAACTATGGCTACACCTTC
>TRBD1|TRBJ2-4|16|TRBV27|.
CAGSWTGAGAKNIQYF
TGTGCCGGCAGTTGGACAGGGGCGGGAGCCAAAAACATTCAGTACTTC